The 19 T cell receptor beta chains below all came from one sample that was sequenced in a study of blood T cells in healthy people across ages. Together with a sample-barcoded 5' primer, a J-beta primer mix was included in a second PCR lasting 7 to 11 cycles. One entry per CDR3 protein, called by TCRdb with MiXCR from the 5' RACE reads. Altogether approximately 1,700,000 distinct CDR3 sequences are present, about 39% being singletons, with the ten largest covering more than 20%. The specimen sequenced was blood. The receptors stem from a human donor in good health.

The CDR3 nucleotides read TGTGCCAGCAGCCCTGGGACAGTCCCCTCCTACGAGCAGTACTTC. Protein product: CASSPGTVPSYEQYF. The chain joins TRBV5-6 to TRBJ2-7; 7 positions match TRBD1. The length of the CDR3 is 15 residues. The ends lost 4 bases at V and 0 bases at J; junction bases unmatched: 7. Germline CDR1 SGHDT, CDR2 YYEEEE.

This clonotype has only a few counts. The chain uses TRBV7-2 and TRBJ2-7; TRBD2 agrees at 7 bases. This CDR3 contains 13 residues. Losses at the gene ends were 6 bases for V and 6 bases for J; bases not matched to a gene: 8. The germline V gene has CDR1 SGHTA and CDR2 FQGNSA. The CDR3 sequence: CASSSHGGGEQYF. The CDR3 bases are TGTGCCAGCAGTTCCCATGGGGGGGGCGAGCAGTACTTC.

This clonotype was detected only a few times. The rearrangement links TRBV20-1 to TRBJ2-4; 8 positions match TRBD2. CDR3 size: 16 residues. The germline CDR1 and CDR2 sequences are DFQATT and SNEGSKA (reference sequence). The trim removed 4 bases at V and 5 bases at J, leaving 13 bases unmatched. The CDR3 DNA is TGCAGTGCTATCGGGGGGGCCCGAGGGGGTCAAAACATTCAGTACTTC. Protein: CSAIGGARGGQNIQYF.

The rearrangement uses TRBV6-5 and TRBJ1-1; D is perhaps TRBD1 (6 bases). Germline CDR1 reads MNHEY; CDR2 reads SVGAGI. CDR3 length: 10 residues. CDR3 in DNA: TGTTCGGCAGGGGCAACTGAAGCTTTCTTT. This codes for CSAGATEAFF.

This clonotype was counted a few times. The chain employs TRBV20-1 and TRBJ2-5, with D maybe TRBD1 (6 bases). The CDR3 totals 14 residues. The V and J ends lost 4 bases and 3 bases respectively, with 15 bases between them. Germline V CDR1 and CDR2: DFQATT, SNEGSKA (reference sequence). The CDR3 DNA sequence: TGCAGTGCTACTATCGCCCCAGGGGAAGAGACCCAGTACTTC. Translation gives CSATIAPGEETQYF.

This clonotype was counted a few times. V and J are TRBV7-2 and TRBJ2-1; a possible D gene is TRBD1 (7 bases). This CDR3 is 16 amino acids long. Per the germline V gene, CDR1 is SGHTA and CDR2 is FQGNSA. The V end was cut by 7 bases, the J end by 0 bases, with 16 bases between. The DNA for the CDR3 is TGTGCCAGCACCGGCAGGGGGGTTAGCTCCTACAATGAGCAGTTCTTC. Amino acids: CASTGRGVSSYNEQFF.

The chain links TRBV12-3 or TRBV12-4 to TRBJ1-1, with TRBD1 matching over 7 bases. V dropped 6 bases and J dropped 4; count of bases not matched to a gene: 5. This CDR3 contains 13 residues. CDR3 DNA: TGTGCCAGCAGGTATCAGGGGGGCACTGAAGCTTTCTTT. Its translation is CASRYQGGTEAFF.

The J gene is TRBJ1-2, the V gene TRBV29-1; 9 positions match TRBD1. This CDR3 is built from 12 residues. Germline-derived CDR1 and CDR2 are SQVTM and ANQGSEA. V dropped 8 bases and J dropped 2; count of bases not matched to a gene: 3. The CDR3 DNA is TGCAGCATAGGGACAGGGAACTATGGCTACACCTTC. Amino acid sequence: CSIGTGNYGYTF.

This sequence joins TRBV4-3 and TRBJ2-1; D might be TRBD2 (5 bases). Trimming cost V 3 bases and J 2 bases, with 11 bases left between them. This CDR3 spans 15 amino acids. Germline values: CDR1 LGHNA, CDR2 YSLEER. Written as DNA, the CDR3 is TGCGCCAGCAGCCAGAGTAGCGAGGCCTACAATGAGCAGTTCTTC. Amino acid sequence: CASSQSSEAYNEQFF.

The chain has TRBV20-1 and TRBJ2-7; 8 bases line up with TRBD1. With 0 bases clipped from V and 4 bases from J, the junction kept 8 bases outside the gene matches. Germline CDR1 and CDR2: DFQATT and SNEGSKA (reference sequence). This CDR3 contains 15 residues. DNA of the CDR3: TGCAGTGCTAGAGATATCCGGACAGGGTGGTACGAGCAGTACTTC. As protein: CSARDIRTGWYEQYF.

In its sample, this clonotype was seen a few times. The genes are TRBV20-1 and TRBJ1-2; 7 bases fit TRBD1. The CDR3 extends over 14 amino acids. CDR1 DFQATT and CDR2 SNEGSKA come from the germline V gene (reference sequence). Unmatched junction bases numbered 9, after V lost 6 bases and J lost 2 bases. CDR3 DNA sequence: TGCAGTGCCATACCGGGACAGACAAACTATGGCTACACCTTC. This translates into CSAIPGQTNYGYTF.

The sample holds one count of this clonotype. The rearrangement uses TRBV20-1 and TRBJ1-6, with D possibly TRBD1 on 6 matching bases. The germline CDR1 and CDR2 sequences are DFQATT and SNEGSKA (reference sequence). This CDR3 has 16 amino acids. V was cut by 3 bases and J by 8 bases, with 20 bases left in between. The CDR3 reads CSARGAAQGWDSPLHF. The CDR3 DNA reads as TGCAGTGCTAGGGGGGCTGCCCAGGGATGGGATTCACCCCTCCACTTT.

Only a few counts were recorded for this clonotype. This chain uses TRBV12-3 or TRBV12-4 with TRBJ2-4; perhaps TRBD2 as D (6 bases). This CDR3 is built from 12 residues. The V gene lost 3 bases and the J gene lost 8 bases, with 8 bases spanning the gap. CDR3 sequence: CASSFRRDIQYF. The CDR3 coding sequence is TGTGCCAGCAGTTTTAGGAGGGACATTCAGTACTTC.

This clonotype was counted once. The CDR3 loop is CASSLGTGFGGYTF. The DNA of the CDR3 is TGTGCCAGCAGCTTAGGGACAGGGTTTGGTGGCTACACCTTC. This chain links TRBV11-2 with TRBJ1-2; 8 bases align to TRBD1. Germline V gives CDR1 SGHAT, CDR2 FQNNGV. The CDR3 extends over 14 amino acids. Trimming took 1 base from V and 7 from J; bases not matched to a gene: 5.

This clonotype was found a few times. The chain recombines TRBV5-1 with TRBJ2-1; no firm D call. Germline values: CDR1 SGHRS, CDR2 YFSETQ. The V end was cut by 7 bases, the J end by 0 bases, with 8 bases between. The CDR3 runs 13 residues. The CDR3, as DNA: TGCGCCAGCTGGAGAGACTCCTACAATGAGCAGTTCTTC. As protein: CASWRDSYNEQFF.

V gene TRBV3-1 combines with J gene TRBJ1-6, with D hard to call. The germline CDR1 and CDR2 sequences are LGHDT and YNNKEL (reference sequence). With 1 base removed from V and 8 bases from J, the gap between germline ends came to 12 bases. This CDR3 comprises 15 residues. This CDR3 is CASSQVVVGHSPLHF. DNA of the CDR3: TGTGCCAGCAGCCAAGTCGTTGTAGGGCATTCACCCCTCCACTTT.

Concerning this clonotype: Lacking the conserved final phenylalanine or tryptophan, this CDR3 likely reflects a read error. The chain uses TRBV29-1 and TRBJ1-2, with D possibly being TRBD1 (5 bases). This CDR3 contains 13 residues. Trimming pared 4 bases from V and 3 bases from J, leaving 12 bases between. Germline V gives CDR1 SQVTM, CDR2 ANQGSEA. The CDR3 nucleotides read TGCAGCGTTGTTTGGGGACCAGACTATGGCTACACCTGC. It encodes CSVVWGPDYGYTC.

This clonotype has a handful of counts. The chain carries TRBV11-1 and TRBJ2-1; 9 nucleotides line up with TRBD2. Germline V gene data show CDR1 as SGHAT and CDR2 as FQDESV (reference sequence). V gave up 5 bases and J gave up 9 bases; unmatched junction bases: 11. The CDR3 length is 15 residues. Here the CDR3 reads CASSPNTAGGPEQFF. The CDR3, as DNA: TGTGCCAGCAGCCCCAACACAGCGGGGGGTCCTGAGCAGTTCTTC.

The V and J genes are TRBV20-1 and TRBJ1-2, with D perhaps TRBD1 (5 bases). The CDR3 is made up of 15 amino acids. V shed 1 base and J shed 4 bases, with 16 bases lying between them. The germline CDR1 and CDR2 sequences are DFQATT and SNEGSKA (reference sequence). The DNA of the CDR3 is TGCAGTGCTAGAGGGGTCGGGGGACGAGGCTATGGCTACACCTTC. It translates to CSARGVGGRGYGYTF.